This T cell receptor (beta chain) was sequenced in a study of cytomegalovirus exposure and HLA in healthy donors. Points from the study as a whole: For most TCR beta V segments, an earlier analysis put the productive rate at about 87% or about 30% of the time.

PCR used 60 Vbeta primers and 13 Jbeta primers. Profiled with immunoSEQ multiplex PCR; TCRdb holds only in-frame clones, not every one. This sample yields about 120,000 clones, of which over 60% are seen a single time; roughly 3.5% belongs to the top ten. For this clone: What it recognizes is unknown.

What was sequenced was PBMCs. The receptor was derived from a woman in her 30s in good health and CMV-seropositive.

The CDR3 sequence: CASSYGLAGDSYEQYF. CDR3 DNA: TGCGCCAGCAGCTACGGACTAGCGGGTGACTCCTACGAGCAGTACTTC. V usage is TRBV5-1 and J usage is TRBJ2-7; 11 nucleotides match TRBD2. This CDR3 has 16 residues. CDR1 and CDR2 from the germline V gene are SGHRS and YFSETQ. J lost 0 bases, V lost 3 bases, and 5 bases had no gene match.